The clone carrying this TCR beta chain has just a few counts. Clones were sequenced by immunoSEQ multiplex PCR, and TCRdb holds only the in-frame ones, with some missing. The profile shows around 34,000 clones, more than 65% of them singletons. This CDR3 has 14 amino acids. Germline V gene lookup returns CDR1 MNHNY and CDR2 SVGAGI (reference sequence). V gave up 2 bases and J gave up 4 bases, with 11 bases separating them. The record originates from a study of sequential checkpoint blockade in melanoma. Treatment given: randomized to nivolumab then ipilimumab (arm A) or the reverse (arm B). The V call is TRBV6-6, the J call TRBJ1-2; D is unclear. Sample: CD8+ T cells sorted from blood (inferred from file names), taken from a patient given nivolumab and ipilimumab in sequence. This clonotype originated in a human donor with melanoma. DNA of the CDR3: TGTGCCAGCAGTTACATAGGAGGAAGCTATGGCTACACCTTC. Encoded protein: CASSYIGGSYGYTF.